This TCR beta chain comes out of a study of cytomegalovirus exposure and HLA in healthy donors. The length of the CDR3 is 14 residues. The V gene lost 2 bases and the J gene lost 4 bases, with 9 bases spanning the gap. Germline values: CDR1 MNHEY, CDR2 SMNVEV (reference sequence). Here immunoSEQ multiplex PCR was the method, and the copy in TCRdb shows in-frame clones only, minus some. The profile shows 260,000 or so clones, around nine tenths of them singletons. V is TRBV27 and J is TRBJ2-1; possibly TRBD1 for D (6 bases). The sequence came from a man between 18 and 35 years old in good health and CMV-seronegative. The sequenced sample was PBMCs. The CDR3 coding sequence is TGTGCCAGCAGTTTAACGGGACAATACAATGAGCAGTTCTTC. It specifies CASSLTGQYNEQFF.